Sequencing of this T cell receptor (beta chain) was carried out in a study of regulatory T cells in long-lasting Graves disease. Ten or more counts support this clonotype. The target antigen is unknown. Time point denoted: persistent/refractory GD, antithyroid drugs over 5 years with positive TRAb. RNA from PBMCs was the source of the TCR library. Patients hailed from an endocrinology department in Xi'an, China. Researchers made TCR beta libraries by using iRepertoire HTBI primers and running Arm-PCR on CDR3 regions. How the authors handled the data: Detected in the samples were just over 60 TRBV and about 15 TRBJ segments. TCRdb itself ran the multiplex PCR reads through MiXCR, one entry per CDR3 protein. What appears here as the V and J calls and clone size reflects TCRdb's work, not the paper's. In the table there are approximately 400,000 distinct CDR3 sequences, about 20% of which are singletons.

Notes on the study in general: Persistent disease preferred TRBV28, TRBJ1-2 and TRBJ2-5. Those with persistent disease had in common more public clonotypes (2,741) than new patients (about 970).

Germline-derived CDR1 and CDR2 are SNHLY and FYNNEI. The ends were cut back, 8 bases at V and 3 bases at J, with 11 bases in the middle. The CDR3 contains 12 residues. Sample: peripheral blood mononuclear cells (PBMCs), taken when the disease was refractory, from a patient treated with antithyroid drugs. V gene TRBV2 combines with J gene TRBJ2-7; D is unresolved. The clonotype comes from a female donor with Graves disease. The CDR3 DNA is TGTGCCAGCGAAGTAGGAAACTACGAGCAGTACTTC. It yields the protein CASEVGNYEQYF.